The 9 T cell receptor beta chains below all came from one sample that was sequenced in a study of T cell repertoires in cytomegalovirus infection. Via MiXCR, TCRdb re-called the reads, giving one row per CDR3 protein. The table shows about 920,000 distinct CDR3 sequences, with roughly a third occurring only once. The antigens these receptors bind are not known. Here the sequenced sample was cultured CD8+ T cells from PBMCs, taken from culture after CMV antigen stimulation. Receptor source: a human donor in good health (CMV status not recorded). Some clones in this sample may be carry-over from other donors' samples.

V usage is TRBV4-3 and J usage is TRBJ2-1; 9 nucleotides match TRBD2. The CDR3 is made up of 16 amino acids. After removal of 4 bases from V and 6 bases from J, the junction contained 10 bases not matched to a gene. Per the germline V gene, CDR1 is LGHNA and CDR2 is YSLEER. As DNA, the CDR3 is TGCGCCAGCAGCCCGAAAGGAGCGGGGGGTCCCAATGAGCAGTTCTTC. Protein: CASSPKGAGGPNEQFF.

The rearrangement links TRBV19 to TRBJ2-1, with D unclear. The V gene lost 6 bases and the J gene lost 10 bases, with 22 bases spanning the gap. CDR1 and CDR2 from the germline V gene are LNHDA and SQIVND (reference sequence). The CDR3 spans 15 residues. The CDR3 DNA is TGTGCCAGTAGACTTTCGGTTCTCGATTTGGGGGAGCAGTTCTTC. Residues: CASRLSVLDLGEQFF.

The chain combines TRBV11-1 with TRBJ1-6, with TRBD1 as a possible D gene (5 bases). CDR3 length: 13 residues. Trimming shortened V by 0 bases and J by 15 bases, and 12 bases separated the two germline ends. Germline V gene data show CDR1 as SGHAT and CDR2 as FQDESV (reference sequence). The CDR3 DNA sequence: TGTGCCAGCAGCTTAGCGGCAGGGCGGAACCTCCACTTT. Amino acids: CASSLAAGRNLHF.

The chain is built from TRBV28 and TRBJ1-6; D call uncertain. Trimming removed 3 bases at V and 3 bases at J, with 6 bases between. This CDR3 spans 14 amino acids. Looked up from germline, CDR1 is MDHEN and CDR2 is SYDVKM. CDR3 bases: TGTGCCAGCAGTTTCTCGGTCTATAATTCACCCCTCCACTTT. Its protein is CASSFSVYNSPLHF.

CDR3 loop: CASSPDRITDTQYF. In nucleotides, the CDR3 is TGTGCCAGCAGCCCGGACAGAATCACAGATACGCAGTATTTT. This chain joins TRBV12-3 or TRBV12-4 and TRBJ2-3, with a possible D match to TRBD1 (6 bases). Deletions cut 6 bases from V and 2 bases from J, with 12 bases between. The CDR3 length is 14 residues.

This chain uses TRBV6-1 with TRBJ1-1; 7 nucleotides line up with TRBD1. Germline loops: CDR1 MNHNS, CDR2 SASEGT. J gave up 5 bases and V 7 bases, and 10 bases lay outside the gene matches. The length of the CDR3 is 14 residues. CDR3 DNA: TGTGCCAGCACCCCAGCGAGGGGGCTAACTGAAGCTTTCTTT. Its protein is CASTPARGLTEAFF.

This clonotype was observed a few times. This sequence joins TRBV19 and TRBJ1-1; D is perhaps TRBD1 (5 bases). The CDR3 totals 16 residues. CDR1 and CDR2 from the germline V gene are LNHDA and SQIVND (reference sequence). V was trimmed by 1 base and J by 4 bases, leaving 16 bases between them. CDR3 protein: CASSIAQGRDRTEAFF. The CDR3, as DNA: TGTGCCAGTAGTATAGCCCAGGGTAGGGATCGCACTGAAGCTTTCTTT.

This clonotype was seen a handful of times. CDR3 nucleotide sequence: TGTGCCAGCAGTTACGGGTCGGGGGTTGAGCAGTTCTTC. This gives the protein CASSYGSGVEQFF. The J gene is TRBJ2-1, the V gene TRBV6-6; D possibly corresponds to TRBD2 (6 bases). CDR3 length: 13 residues. Per the germline V gene, CDR1 is MNHNY and CDR2 is SVGAGI (reference sequence). Trimming removed 2 bases from V and 9 bases from J, with 11 bases in between.

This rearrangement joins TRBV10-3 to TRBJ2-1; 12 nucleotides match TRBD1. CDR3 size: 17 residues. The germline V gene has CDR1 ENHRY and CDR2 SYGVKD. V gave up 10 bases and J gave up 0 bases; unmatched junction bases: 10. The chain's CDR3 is CATVPGQGASSYNEQFF. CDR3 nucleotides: TGTGCCACCGTCCCGGGACAGGGGGCGAGCTCCTACAATGAGCAGTTCTTC.